The 12 T cell receptor beta chains in this list originate from one sample, sequenced in a study of T cell responses to AZD1222 COVID-19 vaccine. Profiling relied on immunoSEQ multiplex PCR, and the TCRdb table lists in-frame clones only, not all of them. The profile shows around 160,000 clones, 80% to 95% of them singletons. Source: peripheral blood, taken on day 0 of MenACWY control vaccination. Receptors were obtained from an adult in good health.

The gene calls are TRBV6-2 or TRBV6-3 and TRBJ1-1, with 8 bases identical to TRBD1. The V and J ends lost 3 bases and 10 bases, in that order; junction bases with no gene match: 10. The CDR3 contains 14 residues. Germline-derived CDR1 and CDR2 are MNHEY and SVGEGT. In DNA form, the CDR3 reads TGTGCCAGCAGTTATCGGACAGGGCTTGGAGTAGCTTTCTTT. Protein: CASSYRTGLGVAFF.

This chain links TRBV5-1 with TRBJ2-5; 13 bases map to TRBD2. CDR1 is SGHRS, CDR2 YFSETQ, per germline. The CDR3 runs to 15 residues. V was clipped by 3 bases and J by 5 bases; unmatched bases: 4. In DNA, the CDR3 is TGCGCCAGCAGCTCAGGGACTAGCGGGGTGGAGACCCAGTACTTC. Translation: CASSSGTSGVETQYF.

The chain joins TRBV28 to TRBJ2-7; D is unresolved. The V gene lost 2 bases and the J gene lost 0 bases, with 5 bases spanning the gap. The CDR3 totals 13 residues. Germline V gene lookup returns CDR1 MDHEN and CDR2 SYDVKM. CDR3 in amino acids: CASSLGVSYEQYF. DNA of the CDR3: TGTGCCAGCAGTTTAGGGGTCTCCTACGAGCAGTACTTC.

V is TRBV12-5 and J is TRBJ2-3; the D call may be TRBD1 or TRBD2 (5 bases each). Between the trimmed V and J ends, which lost 2 bases and 0 bases, there was a span of 24 bases. The germline V gene encodes CDR1 LGHNT and CDR2 FRNRAP. The length of the CDR3 is 20 residues. The CDR3 nucleotides read TGTGCTAGTGGTTTGCCACTCGGGACGTCCCGGGTCCCTAGCACAGATACGCAGTATTTT. This encodes CASGLPLGTSRVPSTDTQYF. Using reference TRBV12-5 and TRBJ2-3 for the parts outside the CDR3, the full variable domain is DARVTQTPRHKVTEMGQEVTMRCQPILGHNTVFWYRQTMMQGLELLAYFRNRAPLDDSGMPKDRFSAEMPDATLATLKIQPSEPRDSAVYFCASGLPLGTSRVPSTDTQYFGPGTRLTVL.

V gene TRBV19 combines with J gene TRBJ1-2, with D tentatively TRBD1 (6 bases). CDR3 length equals 13 residues. The V gene lost 7 bases and the J gene lost 8 bases, with 17 bases spanning the gap. CDR1 is LNHDA, CDR2 SQIVND, per germline (reference sequence). In DNA form, the CDR3 reads TGTGCCAGTACCGATACAGGGAGGAGCGGCTACACCTTC. Its protein is CASTDTGRSGYTF.

This clone showed up just a few times. V is TRBV3-1 (or the pseudogene TRBV3-2) and J is TRBJ1-2, with a possible D match to TRBD1 (5 bases). Germline CDR1 reads LGHDT; CDR2 reads YNNKEL (reference sequence). The CDR3 is 14 residues long. Between the trimmed V and J ends, which lost 0 bases and 0 bases, there was a span of 5 bases. The CDR3 coding sequence is TGTGCCAGCAGCCAAGACAGGGCTAACTATGGCTACACCTTC. Translating it yields CASSQDRANYGYTF.

This chain connects TRBV9 to TRBJ1-3; no clear D. The V and J ends lost 3 bases and 1 base respectively, with 8 bases between them. This CDR3 has 14 residues. Germline V CDR1 and CDR2: SGDLS, YYNGEE. CDR3 nucleotide sequence: TGTGCCAGCAGCGCCCAGACGTCTGGAAACACCATATATTTT. The encoded protein is CASSAQTSGNTIYF.

Of note for this clone: Germline and junction disagree at one end, which may indicate a read error. The chain links TRBV6-1 to TRBJ1-4; D may be TRBD1 (5 bases). CDR3 length equals 14 residues. CDR1 is MNHNS and CDR2 is SASEGT in the germline V gene. Here the CDR3 reads CASREGVVKEKLFF. The CDR3 DNA sequence: TGTGCCAGCAGGGAAGGGGTTGTGAAAGAAAAACTGTTTTTT.

This chain connects TRBV9 to TRBJ2-7; TRBD1 might be the D (7 bases). Trimming left V 1 base short and J 6 bases short, with 17 bases between. Germline lookup yields CDR1 SGDLS and CDR2 YYNGEE. This CDR3 is built from 15 residues. The CDR3 DNA reads as TGTGCCAGCAGCGTAATGGGGGGCCGACAGGGCGAGCAGTACTTC. Encoded protein: CASSVMGGRQGEQYF.

This clone was found a few times. Here the CDR3 reads CAWSPLTVNTEAFF. The CDR3 region has the DNA TGTGCCTGGAGTCCTTTGACAGTGAACACTGAAGCTTTCTTT. The rearrangement links TRBV30 to TRBJ1-1; D might be TRBD1 (5 bases). Trimming stripped 2 bases from V and 0 bases from J, with 10 bases between. CDR3 length: 14 amino acids. The germline CDR1 and CDR2 sequences are GTSNPN and SVGIG (reference sequence).

CDR3 DNA sequence: TGTGCCAGCACTAATCAGGGAAAGGCTGAAGCTTTCTTT. Translating it yields CASTNQGKAEAFF. The V call is TRBV5-5, the J call TRBJ1-1; D is perhaps TRBD1 (5 bases). The CDR3 loop spans 13 amino acids. The V end was cut by 6 bases, the J end by 6 bases, with 15 bases between. Germline CDR1 reads SGHKS; CDR2 reads YYEKEE (reference sequence).

The chain has TRBV11-2 and TRBJ2-3; D ambiguous. The CDR3 runs 14 residues. CDR1 is SGHAT and CDR2 is FQNNGV in the germline V gene. V was clipped by 5 bases and J by 2 bases, with 11 bases between them. In DNA, the CDR3 is TGTGCCAGCAGCCCGCGAATATACACAGATACGCAGTATTTT. Translation: CASSPRIYTDTQYF. Combining the CDR3 with reference TRBV11-2 and TRBJ2-3 gives the whole variable domain EAGVAQSPRYKIIEKRQSVAFWCNPISGHATLYWYQQILGQGPKLLIQFQNNGVVDDSQLPKDRFSAERLKGVDSTLKIQPAKLEDSAVYLCASSPRIYTDTQYFGPGTRLTVL.